The 19 T cell receptor beta chains given below trace back to one sample, sequenced in a study of blood T cell repertoires in COVID-19. TCRdb's table, derived via immunoSEQ multiplex PCR, lists solely in-frame clones and lacks some. The repertoire includes 63,000 or so clones, roughly 82% of them detected once, and about 16% sits in the top ten. The source material was peripheral blood. The receptors derive from a man of 80 years or more with active COVID-19.

V and J are TRBV5-1 and TRBJ1-1, with D uncertain. Looked up from germline, CDR1 is SGHRS and CDR2 is YFSETQ. Trimming removed 0 bases from V and 5 bases from J, with 11 bases in between. The CDR3 is 14 residues long. The CDR3 DNA sequence: TGCGCCAGCAGCTTGGCCCCGGGGAGGACTGAAGCTTTCTTT. Amino acid sequence: CASSLAPGRTEAFF. Looking up the rest from reference TRBV5-1 and TRBJ1-1 gives the full variable domain: KAGVTQTPRYLIKTRGQQVTLSCSPISGHRSVSWYQQTPGQGLQFLFEYFSETQRNKGNFPGRFSGRQFSNSRSEMNVSTLELGDSALYLCASSLAPGRTEAFFGQGTRLTVV.

In nucleotides, the CDR3 is TGTGCCAGCCGTGGGGGGGGCTACACAGATACGCAGTATTTT. This translates into CASRGGGYTDTQYF. This rearrangement joins TRBV21-1 to TRBJ2-3; the table's D call TRBD2 went unverified against the DNA. TRBV21-1 is labeled a pseudogene. The CDR3 covers 14 residues.

The chain couples TRBV4-1 to TRBJ2-1; 10 nucleotides match TRBD2. V was pared by 1 base and J by 3 bases, with 3 bases of the junction left unmatched. The germline V gene has CDR1 MGHRA and CDR2 YSYEKL. This CDR3 is 16 amino acids long. The CDR3 coding sequence is TGCGCCAGCAGCCAAGGTACTAGCGGGGACTACAATGAGCAGTTCTTC. Translation: CASSQGTSGDYNEQFF.

CDR3 residues: CASSPSLSGELFF. CDR3 nucleotide sequence: TGTGCCAGCAGTCCCAGTCTTTCGGGGGAGCTGTTTTTT. The genes are TRBV6-4 and TRBJ2-2, with D unresolved. CDR1 and CDR2 (germline): MRHNA, SNTAGT. CDR3 length: 13 amino acids. V was pared by 5 bases and J by 8 bases, with 12 bases between.

V gene TRBV5-6 combines with J gene TRBJ2-3, with 7 positions matching TRBD1. Germline trimming cut 2 bases from V and 5 bases from J; bases unmatched to any gene: 8. The CDR3 runs 15 residues. Germline CDR1 is SGHDT and CDR2 is YYEEEE. The CDR3 coding sequence is TGTGCCAGCAGCTTAATCTCCAGGGACAGAGATACGCAGTATTTT. It is translated as CASSLISRDRDTQYF. Combining the CDR3 with reference TRBV5-6 and TRBJ2-3 gives the whole variable domain DAGVTQSPTHLIKTRGQQVTLRCSPKSGHDTVSWYQQALGQGPQFIFQYYEEEERQRGNFPDRFSGHQFPNYSSELNVNALLLGDSALYLCASSLISRDRDTQYFGPGTRLTVL.

The V gene is TRBV7-2, the J gene TRBJ2-5, with 7 bases identical to TRBD1. Unmatched junction bases numbered 9, after V lost 5 bases and J lost 6 bases. This CDR3 has 14 amino acids. Germline V gene data show CDR1 as SGHTA and CDR2 as FQGNSA. This CDR3 is CASSLRQGRQTQYF. In DNA form, the CDR3 reads TGTGCCAGCAGCCTTAGACAGGGTCGACAGACCCAGTACTTC.

The CDR3 bases are TGTGCCAGCAGCACCAGGACAGGGGGCACACAGCCCCAGCATTTT. It encodes CASSTRTGGTQPQHF. The V gene is TRBV7-2, the J gene TRBJ1-5; 11 bases are shared with TRBD1. The ends lost 5 bases at V and 7 bases at J; junction bases unmatched: 7. This CDR3 has 15 residues. Germline loops: CDR1 SGHTA, CDR2 FQGNSA.

The V call is TRBV21-1, the J call TRBJ2-3; the D call of TRBD2 is as the table states it, not checked on the DNA. TRBV21-1 is termed a pseudogene. The CDR3 spans 22 residues. CDR3 amino acids: CASSKGFGLAGGETSSTDTQYF. CDR3 nucleotides: TGTGCCAGCAGCAAGGGGTTCGGACTAGCGGGAGGGGAGACTTCTAGCACAGATACGCAGTATTTT.

The chain has TRBV9 and TRBJ2-3, with D possibly matching TRBD1 (6 bases). V was cut by 3 bases and J by 2 bases, with 16 bases left in between. The V gene's germline CDR1 is SGDLS and CDR2 YYNGEE. This CDR3 spans 16 amino acids. CDR3 coding DNA: TGTGCCAGCAGCGCGGGACACAGTATCGTCACAGATACGCAGTATTTT. Translated, it gives CASSAGHSIVTDTQYF.

The chain has TRBV3-1 (or the pseudogene TRBV3-2) and TRBJ1-3; weak D call: TRBD1 (6 bases). V shed 4 bases and J shed 1 base, with 20 bases lying between them. This CDR3 has 18 amino acids. Germline CDR1 is LGHDT and CDR2 is YNNKEL (reference sequence). The CDR3 is CASSPPPTGRLSGNTIYF. The DNA for the CDR3 is TGTGCCAGCAGCCCTCCTCCGACAGGTAGATTATCTGGAAACACCATATATTTT.

In its sample, this clone was seen a few times. The J gene is TRBJ2-7, the V gene TRBV6-2 or TRBV6-3, with D tentatively TRBD2 (7 bases). The CDR3 runs 17 residues. The V and J ends lost 5 bases and 1 base respectively, with 21 bases between them. The germline CDR1 and CDR2 sequences are MNHEY and SVGEGT. Here the CDR3 reads CASSPHPGGPRSYEQYF. Written as DNA, the CDR3 is TGTGCCAGCAGTCCCCATCCCGGGGGGCCGCGATCCTACGAGCAGTACTTC.

V gene TRBV18 combines with J gene TRBJ2-3; 10 bases match TRBD2. After removal of 2 bases from V and 3 bases from J, the junction contained 5 bases not matched to a gene. CDR1 and CDR2 (germline): KGHSH, LQKENI. CDR3 size: 16 residues. CDR3 DNA: TGTGCCAGCTCACCAACCGGGACTAGCGAGACAGATACGCAGTATTTT. Protein sequence: CASSPTGTSETDTQYF.

This clone occurred many times. V gene TRBV19 combines with J gene TRBJ2-1; 8 nucleotides agree with TRBD2. Germline values: CDR1 LNHDA, CDR2 SQIVND (reference sequence). This CDR3 is 13 amino acids long. Trimming at V came to 1 base and at J to 14 bases, leaving 7 bases not matched to a gene. The DNA of the CDR3 is TGTGCCAGTAGTATAGGGGTAGCGGGAATGGAGTTCTTC. Encoded protein: CASSIGVAGMEFF.

CDR3: CASRAGGPRETQYF. The CDR3 region has the DNA TGTGCCAGCAGGGCGGGAGGGCCGCGGGAGACCCAGTACTTC. The V call is TRBV6-5, the J call TRBJ2-5; the match to TRBD2 covers 9 bases. This CDR3 is built from 14 residues. Looked up from germline, CDR1 is MNHEY and CDR2 is SVGAGI. V lost 6 bases to trimming and J lost 5 bases; unmatched junction nucleotides: 7.

The chain links TRBV30 to TRBJ1-5; D ambiguous. V dropped 1 base and J dropped 0 bases, with 7 bases sitting between them. CDR1 GTSNPN and CDR2 SVGIG come from the germline V gene (reference sequence). The CDR3 is 14 residues long. CDR3 loop: CAWSAGISNQPQHF. CDR3 DNA: TGTGCCTGGAGTGCGGGAATTAGCAATCAGCCCCAGCATTTT.

The chain uses TRBV3-1 (or the pseudogene TRBV3-2) and TRBJ1-2, with D unresolved. Trimming removed 3 bases at V and 0 bases at J, with 17 bases between. CDR1 is LGHDT, CDR2 YNNKEL, per germline (reference sequence). The length of the CDR3 is 17 residues. This CDR3 is CASSQKGSSLANYGYTF. For the CDR3, the DNA is TGTGCCAGCAGCCAGAAGGGTTCTAGCCTAGCTAACTATGGCTACACCTTC.

This clone was recorded a few times. The V call is TRBV29-1, the J call TRBJ2-1, with 7 bases aligning to TRBD2. Germline trimming cut 6 bases from V and 2 bases from J; bases unmatched to any gene: 7. Germline V CDR1 and CDR2: SQVTM, ANQGSEA. The CDR3 totals 14 residues. CDR3 DNA sequence: TGCAGCGTGGTAGCGGGCCGAGCCTACAATGAGCAGTTCTTC. Translating it yields CSVVAGRAYNEQFF.

The chain is built from TRBV2 and TRBJ1-5; TRBD1 aligns across 7 bases. The V gene's germline CDR1 is SNHLY and CDR2 FYNNEI. This CDR3 region has 13 residues. The trim removed 9 bases at V and 2 bases at J, leaving 4 bases unmatched. CDR3 nucleotide sequence: TGTGCCAGTAACGGACAGGGCAATCAGCCCCAGCATTTT. The encoded protein is CASNGQGNQPQHF.

V is TRBV6-5 and J is TRBJ1-1; TRBD1 matches at 8 bases. The CDR3 extends over 14 amino acids. Per the germline V gene, CDR1 is MNHEY and CDR2 is SVGAGI. Trimming cost V 8 bases and J 1 base; bases outside gene matches: 6. The CDR3: CASGSGQANTEAFF. The DNA of the CDR3 is TGTGCCAGCGGGTCGGGACAGGCGAACACTGAAGCTTTCTTT.